This T cell receptor (beta chain) was recorded in a study of response to subunit inactivated influenza vaccine. Study findings and constraints: Authors proposed each seasonal influenza vaccination draws in few new T cells.

V was pared by 5 bases and J by 6 bases, with 7 bases of the junction left unmatched. Germline CDR1 reads SGHTA; CDR2 reads FQGNSA. CDR3 length: 16 residues. Note on this clonotype: As yet, its antigen is unknown.

TCRdb re-called the RT-PCR reads with MiXCR, one entry per CDR3 protein. The sample holds about 520,000 distinct CDR3 sequences, approximately 24% seen once. The specimen comprised CD4+ T cells sorted from PBMCs, sampled 5 days after vaccination. The source of this sequence is a man aged 50 or older who received an inactivated influenza vaccine. The genes are TRBV7-2 and TRBJ2-1; TRBD2 agrees at 13 bases. DNA of the CDR3: TGTGCCAGCAGCCACCTAGGACTAGCGGGAGCCAATGAGCAGTTCTTC. Translated, it gives CASSHLGLAGANEQFF.